The T cell receptor (beta chain) described here comes from a study of cytomegalovirus exposure and HLA in healthy donors. Primers for the PCR totalled 60 Vbeta and 13 Jbeta. This table comes from immunoSEQ multiplex PCR, and its TCRdb copy is limited to in-frame clones, with some not included. The repertoire has 200,000 to 250,000 clones, about three quarters of them found once; the top ten carry 0.47%. Study outcomes and limitations: For most TCR beta V segments, an earlier analysis put the productive rate at about 90% or about 30% of the time.

Of note for this clone: Antigen unknown.

This CDR3 is 14 amino acids long. V lost 2 bases to trimming and J lost 6 bases; unmatched junction nucleotides: 7. Looked up from germline, CDR1 is ENHRY and CDR2 is SYGVKD. The chain carries TRBV10-3 and TRBJ2-7; 7 bases match TRBD2. Material: PBMCs. This clonotype was sampled from a boy younger than 18 in good health and CMV-seronegative. The DNA for the CDR3 is TGTGCCATCAGTGAGATCGGAGGGGAGGGCGAGCAGTACTTC. As protein: CAISEIGGEGEQYF.